The T cell receptor beta chain described here comes from a study of regulatory T cells in long-lasting Graves disease. Study-wide results and limits: TRBV28, TRBJ1-2 and TRBJ2-5 were favored in persistent disease.

V was cut by 5 bases and J by 0 bases, with 11 bases left in between. The CDR3 has 14 amino acids. Per germline, CDR1 MDHEN and CDR2 SYDVKM. Building of the TCR beta libraries involved iRepertoire HTBI primers and Arm-PCR of CDR3 regions. TCRdb reprocessed the multiplex PCR reads with MiXCR, giving one entry per CDR3 protein. Of under 800,000 distinct CDR3 sequences in the sample, approximately 15% were seen once. This sample's time point: newly diagnosed GD, antithyroid drugs for less than 3 months. RNA isolated from PBMCs was used to make the TCR library. In its sample, this clonotype was seen a few times. What it binds is unknown. The same sample was also studied in work on T cells in Graves' hyperthyroidism and ophthalmopathy. That paper states: Uncontrolled infection, other autoimmune disease, pregnancy or lactation excluded patients. Thyroid ultrasound, orbital computed tomography, clinical symptoms, and serum thyroxine and TRAb underpinned diagnoses. Among clonotypes expanded in thyroid above 0.001, most were also found in blood.

The clonotype was recovered from a woman in her 30s with Graves disease. Sequencing used peripheral blood mononuclear cells (PBMCs), obtained at new diagnosis, from a patient treated with antithyroid drugs. This chain connects TRBV28 to TRBJ2-7; D is perhaps TRBD1 (5 bases). DNA for the CDR3: TGTGCCAGCAGTAATACAGGCCGCTCCTACGAGCAGTACTTC. Translation: CASSNTGRSYEQYF.